These T cell receptor beta chains were read from a single sample in a study of T cell changes during pregnancy in multiple sclerosis. Method: immunoSEQ multiplex PCR; TCRdb's copy keeps in-frame clones and lacks some. This sample has 56,000 or so clones, with 85% to 95% found just once. Material: CD4+ T cells from peripheral blood mononuclear cells, obtained in the third trimester of pregnancy. These receptors all stem from a female donor with multiple sclerosis, enrolled in a pregnancy study. Both conserved end residues are part of each CDR3. Each record gives: D gene, J gene, CDR3 length, V gene, clone size, CDR3 protein, CDR3 DNA. A D gene is named only where the DNA matches it firmly. Expanded clones get a size class; other rows say once, few or many, or leave the size out.

NA | TRBJ1-1 | 13 | TRBV7-3 | once | CASSLAANTEAFF | TGTGCCAGCAGCTTGGCGGCGAACACTGAAGCTTTCTTT
TRBD1 | TRBJ2-5 | 15 | TRBV6-6 | NA | CASSSIRGPGMAQYF | TGTGCCAGCAGTTCCATCAGGGGGCCCGGAATGGCCCAGTACTTC
TRBD2 | TRBJ2-1 | 17 | TRBV18 | NA | CASSRTSGVAGGDEQFF | TGTGCCAGCTCACGTACCTCGGGGGTAGCGGGAGGCGATGAGCAGTTCTTC
TRBD1 | TRBJ1-2 | 13 | TRBV18 | NA | CASSPEQGYGYTF | TGTGCCAGCTCACCGGAACAGGGGTATGGCTACACCTTC
NA | TRBJ2-7 | 11 | TRBV28 | NA | CASSRNSEQYF | TGTGCCAGCAGCCGTAACTCCGAGCAGTACTTC
NA | TRBJ2-3 | 13 | TRBV15 | once | CATSTLGAGTQYF | TGTGCCACCAGCACCCTAGGGGCTGGTACGCAGTATTTT
TRBD2 | TRBJ2-1 | 19 | TRBV5-1 | NA | CASSSGLAGVGSSYNEQFF | TGCGCCAGCAGCTCCGGACTAGCGGGAGTGGGGAGCTCCTACAATGAGCAGTTCTTC
TRBD1 | TRBJ1-3 | 14 | TRBV18 | NA | CASSPTGDGNTIYF | TGTGCCAGCTCACCTACAGGGGATGGAAACACCATATATTTT
NA | TRBJ1-2 | 14 | TRBV18 | once | CASSPHREPPGYTF | TGTGCCAGCTCACCACACAGGGAACCGCCTGGCTACACCTTC
NA | TRBJ2-1 | 16 | TRBV18 | once | CASSPRVSLSYNEQFF | TGTGCCAGCTCACCACGGGTTAGCCTCTCCTACAATGAGCAGTTCTTC
TRBD1 | TRBJ2-6 | 18 | TRBV5-6 | NA | CASTIPGQGSSGANVLTF | TGTGCCAGCACTATACCGGGACAGGGATCCTCTGGGGCCAACGTCCTGACTTTC
NA | TRBJ2-7 | 13 | TRBV6-1 | NA | CASRSTGYYEQYF | TGTGCCAGCAGGTCTACAGGGTACTACGAGCAGTACTTC
NA | TRBJ1-4 | 14 | TRBV29-1 | NA | CSVAKAGANEKLFF | TGCAGCGTCGCCAAGGCGGGGGCAAATGAAAAACTGTTTTTT
TRBD1 | TRBJ1-2 | 13 | TRBV10-3 | once | CAISWTGGGGYTF | TGTGCCATCAGCTGGACAGGGGGAGGTGGCTACACCTTC
TRBD1 | TRBJ1-3 | 21 | TRBV6-1 | NA | CASSETPPGQGAMGSGNTIYF | TGTGCCAGCAGTGAAACCCCCCCGGGACAGGGGGCGATGGGCTCTGGAAACACCATATATTTT
NA | TRBJ1-5 | 15 | TRBV19 | NA | CASSSTSTNNQPQHF | TGTGCCAGTTCTTCCACATCCACCAACAATCAGCCCCAGCATTTT
TRBD1 | TRBJ1-2 | 14 | TRBV27 | few | CASSWGAGGYGYTF | TGTGCCAGCAGTTGGGGAGCAGGGGGCTATGGCTACACCTTC
TRBD2 | TRBJ2-2 | 17 | TRBV5-1 | NA | CASSLLTSGTAAGELFF | TGCGCCAGCAGCTTGTTGACTAGCGGGACGGCAGCCGGGGAGCTGTTTTTT
TRBD2 | TRBJ2-3 | 20 | TRBV29-1 | NA | CSVEDFTTSGSGASTDTQYF | TGCAGCGTTGAAGATTTCACGACTAGCGGGAGCGGTGCTAGCACAGATACGCAGTATTTT
NA | TRBJ2-3 | 15 | TRBV5-4 | NA | CASSVSGYPTDTQYF | TGTGCCAGCAGCGTATCGGGTTACCCCACAGATACGCAGTATTTT
TRBD2 | TRBJ2-1 | 19 | TRBV14 | NA | CASSQGHVGTSGFYNEQFF | TGTGCCAGCAGCCAAGGCCACGTAGGGACTAGCGGGTTCTACAATGAGCAGTTCTTC
NA | TRBJ2-7 | 12 | TRBV2 | NA | CASKGVRDEQYF | TGTGCCAGCAAAGGGGTACGGGACGAGCAGTACTTC
NA | TRBJ2-7 | 11 | TRBV27 | NA | CASSRGHEQYF | TGTGCCAGCTCACGGGGTCACGAGCAGTACTTC
NA | TRBJ2-3 | 12 | TRBV11-1 | NA | CASSFFVDTQYF | TGTGCCAGCAGCTTTTTCGTAGATACGCAGTATTTT
TRBD1 | TRBJ2-7 | 13 | TRBV19 | NA | CASSIVAGGEQYF | TGTGCCAGTAGTATAGTGGCAGGGGGCGAGCAGTACTTC
NA | TRBJ2-2 | 16 | TRBV28 | NA | CASSPRRQAMTGELFF | TGTGCCAGCAGTCCTAGGAGACAGGCCATGACCGGGGAGCTGTTTTTT
TRBD1 | TRBJ2-1 | 14 | TRBV4-2 | NA | CASSQGQGYNEQFF | TGTGCCAGCAGCCAAGGACAGGGCTACAATGAGCAGTTCTTC
NA | TRBJ1-1 | 13 | TRBV6-5 | NA | CASNRHRETEAFF | TGTGCCAGCAACCGACACAGGGAAACTGAAGCTTTCTTT
NA | TRBJ2-2 | 14 | TRBV28 | NA | CASSRLPNTGELFF | TGTGCCAGCAGTAGACTACCGAACACCGGGGAGCTGTTTTTT
NA | TRBJ2-3 | 14 | TRBV11-2 | NA | CASSPPTFTDTQYF | TGTGCCAGCAGCCCCCCGACTTTCACAGATACGCAGTATTTT
NA | TRBJ2-1 | 15 | TRBV5-1 | NA | CASSPGTSKVNEQFF | TGCGCCAGCAGCCCAGGGACATCAAAGGTCAATGAGCAGTTCTTC
TRBD1 | TRBJ1-3 | 17 | TRBV19 | NA | CASGPIGTGLSGNTIYF | TGTGCCAGTGGCCCTATTGGGACAGGACTCTCTGGAAACACCATATATTTT
TRBD2 | TRBJ2-1 | 16 | TRBV28 | NA | CASSFSGGRALNEQFF | TGTGCCAGCAGTTTTTCGGGCGGGAGGGCCTTAAATGAGCAGTTCTTC